This is a list of T cell receptor beta chains from one sample in a study of blood T cell repertoires in COVID-19. Sequencing was performed with immunoSEQ multiplex PCR; in TCRdb, only in-frame clones are kept and a portion is missing. This sample carries 250,000 to 300,000 clones, more than 75% of them seen once, and the ten largest clones take about 5.2%. The sequencing sample was made of peripheral blood. The source of these receptors is a woman aged 55 to 70 with COVID-19, enrolled during active disease. CDR3s include the opening cysteine and the closing phenylalanine or tryptophan. Fields, in order: D gene, V gene, clone size, J gene, CDR3 DNA, CDR3 protein. D genes are given only for firm matches. Clone size is given for some rows only: seen once, a few or many times, or a class if the clone is expanded.

D gene: .
V gene: TRBV24-1
clone size: .
J gene: TRBJ2-2
CDR3 DNA: TGTGCCACCTCATCCCCGGGGACACGCAACACCGGGGAGCTGTTTTTT
CDR3 protein: CATSSPGTRNTGELFF

D gene: TRBD2
V gene: TRBV3-1/TRBV3-2
clone size: .
J gene: TRBJ2-3
CDR3 DNA: TGTGCCAGCAGCATAGCGGGGGATACGCAGTATTTT
CDR3 protein: CASSIAGDTQYF

D gene: .
V gene: TRBV5-1
clone size: .
J gene: TRBJ2-7
CDR3 DNA: TGCGCCAGCAGCTTGGGAGAACAGGCACCCTACGAGCAGTACTTC
CDR3 protein: CASSLGEQAPYEQYF

D gene: TRBD2
V gene: TRBV9
clone size: many
J gene: TRBJ2-2
CDR3 DNA: TGTGCCAGCAGCCACTTCGGGACTAGTATGGCCGGGGAGCTGTTTTTT
CDR3 protein: CASSHFGTSMAGELFF

D gene: TRBD1
V gene: TRBV28
clone size: .
J gene: TRBJ1-5
CDR3 DNA: TGTGCCAGCGGGACAGGGGAGCAGCCCCAGCATTTT
CDR3 protein: CASGTGEQPQHF

D gene: .
V gene: TRBV7-2
clone size: .
J gene: TRBJ2-5
CDR3 DNA: TGTGCCAGCAGCTCCCACGCTGCCACAAAGTACCAAGAGACCCAGTACTTC
CDR3 protein: CASSSHAATKYQETQYF

D gene: TRBD1
V gene: TRBV5-1
clone size: .
J gene: TRBJ1-6
CDR3 DNA: TGCGCCAGCAGCTTGCGGCAGGGACAGGATTCACCCCTCCACTTT
CDR3 protein: CASSLRQGQDSPLHF

D gene: .
V gene: TRBV11-1
clone size: .
J gene: TRBJ1-1
CDR3 DNA: TGTGCCAGCAGCTTAGACTTGGACACTGAAGCTTTCTTT
CDR3 protein: CASSLDLDTEAFF

D gene: .
V gene: TRBV6-1
clone size: once
J gene: TRBJ1-1
CDR3 DNA: TGTGCCAGCAGTGAGGTAATCGGCAGGGCGGACACTGAAGCTTTCTTT
CDR3 protein: CASSEVIGRADTEAFF

D gene: .
V gene: TRBV18
clone size: .
J gene: TRBJ2-5
CDR3 DNA: TGTGCCAGCTCCCCGCCTCCCGCCCTCGGGGAGACCCAGTACTTC
CDR3 protein: CASSPPPALGETQYF

D gene: .
V gene: TRBV29-1
clone size: .
J gene: TRBJ2-7
CDR3 DNA: TGCAGCGTTGGCTTTCGGGTCCACGAGCAGTACTTC
CDR3 protein: CSVGFRVHEQYF

D gene: .
V gene: TRBV14
clone size: .
J gene: TRBJ2-5
CDR3 DNA: TGTGCCAGCAGCCCCTCGGACTGGGGAGAGACCCAGTACTTC
CDR3 protein: CASSPSDWGETQYF